Shown below are 30 T cell receptor beta chains from a single sample sequenced in a study of T cell responses to AZD1222 COVID-19 vaccine. The protocol was immunoSEQ multiplex PCR, while the TCRdb copy is restricted to in-frame clones and leaves out a portion. The data show some 200,000 clones, 85% to 95% seen once. The input for sequencing was peripheral blood, taken on day 0 of AZD1222 vaccination. The receptors stem from an adult in good health.

The chain recombines TRBV5-3 with TRBJ2-2; tentative D call: TRBD2 (6 bases). TRBV5-3 counts as an open reading frame of uncertain function. V was trimmed by 1 base and J by 7 bases, leaving 14 bases between them. The CDR3 runs 15 residues. The CDR3: CARSLRESQDGELFF. DNA of the CDR3: TGTGCCAGAAGCTTGCGGGAGTCCCAGGACGGGGAGCTGTTTTTT.

V is TRBV30 and J is TRBJ1-3; D gene uncertain. Germline lookup yields CDR1 GTSNPN and CDR2 SVGIG (reference sequence). The ends were cut back, 0 bases at V and 4 bases at J, with 10 bases in the middle. This CDR3 is built from 14 residues. This CDR3 is CAWSVLLGGNTIYF. CDR3 sequence (DNA): TGTGCCTGGAGTGTCCTCCTCGGGGGAAACACCATATATTTT.

The J gene is TRBJ2-7, the V gene TRBV6-5, with 7 bases fitting TRBD1. CDR1 and CDR2 from the germline V gene are MNHEY and SVGAGI. The length of the CDR3 is 15 residues. After removal of 1 base from V and 4 bases from J, the junction contained 7 bases not matched to a gene. CDR3 nucleotide sequence: TGTGCCAGCAGTTACTTCAGACAGGGAACATACGAGCAGTACTTC. Translation gives CASSYFRQGTYEQYF.

The DNA of the CDR3 is TGTGCCAGCAGCGTCACGACTAGCGGAACCCAAGAGACCCAGTACTTC. Translated: CASSVTTSGTQETQYF. The gene calls are TRBV9 and TRBJ2-5; 9 nucleotides match TRBD2. Germline V lookup: CDR1 SGDLS, CDR2 YYNGEE. This CDR3 is 16 amino acids long. Trimming cost V 2 bases and J 1 base; bases outside gene matches: 6.

The chain combines TRBV19 with TRBJ2-3, with D perhaps TRBD2 (5 bases). Germline V gene data show CDR1 as LNHDA and CDR2 as SQIVND (reference sequence). V was shortened by 2 bases and J by 2 bases, with 17 bases between the two germline ends. This CDR3 has 17 residues. CDR3 sequence: CASSINLASLSTDTQYF. The CDR3 region has the DNA TGTGCCAGTAGTATAAATCTAGCAAGCCTCTCCACAGATACGCAGTATTTT.

The rearrangement joins TRBV5-6 to TRBJ1-2; a weak D match, TRBD1 (5 bases). The ends were cut back, 6 bases at V and 3 bases at J, with 15 bases in the middle. CDR1 SGHDT and CDR2 YYEEEE come from the germline V gene. The CDR3 is 14 amino acids. Here the CDR3 DNA reads TGTGCCAGCACAAAAAGGAGGGGCGACTATGGCTACACCTTC. Residues: CASTKRRGDYGYTF.

This rearrangement joins TRBV4-1 to TRBJ2-4; D may match TRBD1 or TRBD2 (5 bases each). Germline V CDR1 and CDR2: MGHRA, YSYEKL. V lost 4 bases to trimming and J lost 14 bases, with 18 bases between them. CDR3 size: 13 residues. CDR3 region: CASSPRGALKKYF. The CDR3 DNA is TGCGCCAGCAGCCCGAGGGGAGCCCTCAAGAAGTACTTC.

CDR3 residues: CASRRFDSYNSPLHF. The CDR3 region has the DNA TGTGCCTCTAGACGTTTCGACTCCTATAATTCACCCCTCCACTTT. V usage is TRBV10-3 and J usage is TRBJ1-6; no clear D gene. Germline V gene sequence: CDR1 ENHRY, CDR2 SYGVKD. CDR3 size: 15 residues. V was cut by 11 bases and J by 0 bases, with 14 bases left in between.

This chain joins TRBV16 and TRBJ1-5; D gene uncertain. The CDR3 has 13 amino acids. The germline V gene encodes CDR1 KGHSY and CDR2 FQNENV. V lost 4 bases to trimming and J lost 6 bases, with 10 bases between them. The CDR3 here is CASSRSGGQPQHF. CDR3 DNA: TGTGCCAGCAGCCGATCCGGAGGTCAGCCCCAGCATTTT.

This rearrangement joins TRBV5-5 to TRBJ2-1; D uncertain. The V gene lost 0 bases and the J gene lost 6 bases, with 10 bases spanning the gap. Per the germline V gene, CDR1 is SGHKS and CDR2 is YYEKEE (reference sequence). The CDR3 runs to 14 residues. The chain's CDR3 is CASSLDWAANEQFF. The CDR3 nucleotides read TGTGCCAGCAGCTTGGATTGGGCCGCCAATGAGCAGTTCTTC.

Points on this clone: At one of its ends the junction is not consistent with the germline gene, which may arise from a read error. This rearrangement joins TRBV5-4 to TRBJ2-2; 8 bases are a match to TRBD2. CDR1 is SGHNT, CDR2 YYREEE, per germline (reference sequence). This CDR3 comprises 16 residues. The CDR3 reads CASSLAGGPNTGELFF. For the CDR3, the DNA is TGTGCCAGCAGTTTGGCGGGGGGCCCAAACACCGGGGAGCTGTTTTTT.

The chain employs TRBV28 and TRBJ1-4; D is possibly TRBD1 (6 bases). Germline V gives CDR1 MDHEN, CDR2 SYDVKM. With 7 bases removed from V and 7 bases from J, the gap between germline ends came to 22 bases. The CDR3 sequence is 16 residues long. The CDR3 DNA sequence: TGTGCCAGCACAACGTCGGGGGGGGCCTGGGGTGAAAAACTGTTTTTT. Translated: CASTTSGGAWGEKLFF.

The chain recombines TRBV18 with TRBJ1-5, with D tentatively TRBD1 (6 bases). Trimming stripped 4 bases from V and 7 bases from J, with 14 bases between. The CDR3 length is 14 residues. Germline values: CDR1 KGHSH, CDR2 LQKENI. This chain's CDR3 is CASSQTGGDQPQHF. CDR3 DNA: TGTGCCAGCTCACAGACAGGAGGAGACCAGCCCCAGCATTTT. Complete variable domain (other parts from reference TRBV18 and TRBJ1-5): NAGVMQNPRHLVRRRGQEARLRCSPMKGHSHVYWYRQLPEEGLKFMVYLQKENIIDESGMPKERFSAEFPKEGPSILRIQQVVRGDSAAYFCASSQTGGDQPQHFGDGTRLSIL.

J is TRBJ2-1 and V is TRBV5-1, with 8 positions matching TRBD2. CDR3 length: 16 residues. Germline CDR1 reads SGHRS; CDR2 reads YFSETQ. The V gene end was trimmed by 0 bases and the J gene end by 4 bases; junction bases not matched to a gene: 6. CDR3 bases: TGCGCCAGCAGCTTGGGGGCTAGCGGGTTTTACAATGAGCAGTTCTTC. Translation: CASSLGASGFYNEQFF.

The chain couples TRBV7-6 to TRBJ2-1, with D possibly being TRBD2 (5 bases). In germline, CDR1 is SGHVS, CDR2 FNYEAQ. V lost 0 bases and J lost 4, with 16 bases in between. This CDR3 is built from 17 residues. The CDR3 reads CASSLALTGMPYNEQFF. In DNA, the CDR3 is TGTGCCAGCAGCTTAGCGTTGACGGGGATGCCTTACAATGAGCAGTTCTTC.

This clone was picked up one time. The CDR3 loop is CASSPNRRETQYF. In nucleotides, the CDR3 is TGCGCCAGCAGCCCTAACCGCAGGGAGACCCAGTACTTC. The chain combines TRBV5-1 with TRBJ2-5; D is undetermined. This CDR3 is built from 13 residues. Trimming pared 4 bases from V and 5 bases from J, leaving 12 bases between. Germline lookup yields CDR1 SGHRS and CDR2 YFSETQ.

The chain uses TRBV6-1 and TRBJ2-3, with D possibly being TRBD2 (5 bases). Trimming pared 3 bases from V and 7 bases from J, leaving 17 bases between. The germline gives CDR1 MNHNS, CDR2 SASEGT. The CDR3 spans 15 residues. The CDR3 nucleotides read TGTGCCAGCAGTGATAGCGAGCAGTACCTGAATACGCAGTATTTT. Amino acid sequence: CASSDSEQYLNTQYF.

This clone was recorded a few times. The chain recombines TRBV27 with TRBJ1-6; D uncertain. The CDR3 sequence is 13 residues long. Germline CDR1 reads MNHEY; CDR2 reads SMNVEV (reference sequence). Trimming removed 2 bases from V and 9 bases from J, with 8 bases in between. The CDR3 region is CASSLSLSSPLHF. CDR3 in DNA: TGTGCCAGCAGTTTAAGCCTTAGTTCACCCCTCCACTTT.

The chain is built from TRBV5-6 and TRBJ1-2, with a tentative D call TRBD1 (5 bases). V shed 3 bases and J shed 2 bases, with 11 bases lying between them. Germline V gives CDR1 SGHDT, CDR2 YYEEEE. CDR3 size: 14 residues. The CDR3 spells CASSSTVLNYGYTF. CDR3 sequence (DNA): TGTGCCAGCAGCTCGACAGTTTTGAACTATGGCTACACCTTC.

The V call is TRBV30, the J call TRBJ2-2; 9 bases match TRBD2. V shed 7 bases, J shed 4 bases, and the junction held 7 bases outside the gene matches. The CDR3 has 14 residues. Germline V gives CDR1 GTSNPN, CDR2 SVGIG (reference sequence). The CDR3 is CAFKREDVTGELFF. CDR3 nucleotide sequence: TGTGCCTTCAAGCGGGAGGACGTCACCGGGGAGCTGTTTTTT. Full variable domain (rest looked up from reference TRBV30 and TRBJ2-2): SQTIHQWPATLVQPVGSPLSLECTVEGTSNPNLYWYRQAAGRGLQLLFYSVGIGQISSEVPQNLSASRPQDRQFILSSKKLLLSDSGFYLCAFKREDVTGELFFGEGSRLTVL.

The V call is TRBV12-3 or TRBV12-4, the J call TRBJ1-1; a weak D match, TRBD1 (5 bases). V was shortened by 6 bases and J by 11 bases, with 19 bases between the two germline ends. The CDR3 is made up of 13 amino acids. CDR3 residues: CASSSGRISVAFF. CDR3 bases: TGTGCCAGCAGCTCGGGACGGATATCGGTGGCTTTCTTT.

A single count supports this clone. CDR3 in DNA: TGTGCCAGTAGTACACAGGGGGTTGGTGAAAAACTGTTTTTT. It encodes CASSTQGVGEKLFF. The chain recombines TRBV19 with TRBJ1-4, with 8 bases aligning to TRBD1. J was trimmed by 7 bases and V by 4 bases; bases with no gene match: 5. Germline-derived CDR1 and CDR2 are LNHDA and SQIVND (reference sequence). The CDR3 covers 14 residues.

The V and J genes are TRBV5-1 and TRBJ2-2; 8 bases align to TRBD1. CDR1 SGHRS and CDR2 YFSETQ come from the germline V gene. Trimming took 0 bases from V and 1 from J; bases not matched to a gene: 5. This CDR3 contains 17 residues. The DNA of the CDR3 is TGCGCCAGCAGCTTGGCCCGACAGGGGATGAACACCGGGGAGCTGTTTTTT. Translation gives CASSLARQGMNTGELFF. Looking up the rest from reference TRBV5-1 and TRBJ2-2 gives the full variable domain: KAGVTQTPRYLIKTRGQQVTLSCSPISGHRSVSWYQQTPGQGLQFLFEYFSETQRNKGNFPGRFSGRQFSNSRSEMNVSTLELGDSALYLCASSLARQGMNTGELFFGEGSRLTVL.

This rearrangement joins TRBV19 to TRBJ1-6; D is unresolved. Trimming left V 5 bases short and J 7 bases short, with 9 bases between. Germline CDR1 and CDR2: LNHDA and SQIVND (reference sequence). This CDR3 has 13 amino acids. The CDR3 DNA sequence: TGTGCCAGTAGTCTTCGGGAAAATTCACCCCTCCACTTT. Its protein is CASSLRENSPLHF.

The rearrangement joins TRBV7-9 to TRBJ1-2; TRBD1 is a possible D gene (5 bases). The V gene's germline CDR1 is SEHNR and CDR2 FQNEAQ (reference sequence). V was pared by 5 bases and J by 2 bases, with 12 bases between. The CDR3 runs 14 residues. CDR3 sequence (DNA): TGTGCCAGCAGCCCCCGGGCAGGGAACTATGGCTACACCTTC. Translated: CASSPRAGNYGYTF.

V usage is TRBV5-1 and J usage is TRBJ2-3; 12 bases map to TRBD2. Germline lookup yields CDR1 SGHRS and CDR2 YFSETQ. This CDR3 has 16 residues. V trimming: 3 bases; J trimming: 2 bases; junction bases outside the gene matches: 4. CDR3 coding DNA: TGCGCCAGCAGCTGGGGACTAGCGGGCCCCACAGATACGCAGTATTTT. Protein product: CASSWGLAGPTDTQYF. Variable domain in full (rest from reference TRBV5-1 and TRBJ2-3): KAGVTQTPRYLIKTRGQQVTLSCSPISGHRSVSWYQQTPGQGLQFLFEYFSETQRNKGNFPGRFSGRQFSNSRSEMNVSTLELGDSALYLCASSWGLAGPTDTQYFGPGTRLTVL.

This chain joins TRBV20-1 and TRBJ2-1; 10 bases line up with TRBD2. The CDR3 loop spans 17 amino acids. Per the germline V gene, CDR1 is DFQATT and CDR2 is SNEGSKA (reference sequence). The trim removed 3 bases at V and 0 bases at J, leaving 8 bases unmatched. The DNA of the CDR3 is TGCAGTGCTAGTACTAGCGGGGCCCCTAGCTCCTACAATGAGCAGTTCTTC. Translation: CSASTSGAPSSYNEQFF.

This rearrangement joins TRBV12-3 or TRBV12-4 to TRBJ2-7; D gene uncertain. The CDR3 length is 13 residues. The V end lost 2 bases, the J end lost 4 bases, and 9 bases lay between the germline ends. CDR3 bases: TGTGCCAGCAGTTTATATTCGGGTTACGAGCAGTACTTC. This encodes CASSLYSGYEQYF.

The chain uses TRBV19 and TRBJ2-3, with 12 bases identical to TRBD2. Germline CDR1 reads LNHDA; CDR2 reads SQIVND (reference sequence). V trimming: 2 bases; J trimming: 5 bases; junction bases outside the gene matches: 5. This CDR3 comprises 16 residues. The DNA of the CDR3 is TGTGCCAGTAGTATAAGGGCTAGCGGGGGGGGAGATACGCAGTATTTT. Translating gives CASSIRASGGGDTQYF.

The CDR3: CAWSVGTGGETQYF. The CDR3 DNA reads TGTGCCTGGAGTGTAGGTACAGGGGGAGAGACCCAGTACTTC. The rearrangement uses TRBV30 and TRBJ2-5; TRBD1 matches 8 bases. The CDR3 extends over 14 amino acids. Losses at the gene ends were 0 bases for V and 4 bases for J; bases not matched to a gene: 4. CDR1 is GTSNPN, CDR2 SVGIG, per germline (reference sequence).